The 12 T cell receptor beta chains in this list originate from one sample, sequenced in a study of blood T cell repertoires in COVID-19. Only in-frame clones appear in the TCRdb table, and some are missing; sequencing was by immunoSEQ multiplex PCR. The table has some 110,000 clones, roughly 85% seen once; the top ten hold roughly 4%. The sample taken for sequencing was peripheral blood. These receptors were obtained from a middle-aged man with acute or convalescent COVID-19.

This clone has only a few counts. The genes are TRBV5-4 and TRBJ2-7, with 7 nucleotides matching TRBD2. CDR1 SGHNT and CDR2 YYREEE come from the germline V gene (reference sequence). V shed 4 bases and J 4 bases; nucleotides not matched to a gene: 8. This CDR3 has 14 amino acids. CDR3 in DNA: TGTGCCAGCAGCCGGCGGGGCGGGAGTTACGAGCAGTACTTC. Translated, it gives CASSRRGGSYEQYF.

The chain joins TRBV12-3 or TRBV12-4 to TRBJ2-1, with D possibly being TRBD2 (6 bases). Trimming shortened V by 3 bases and J by 8 bases, and 11 bases separated the two germline ends. The CDR3 runs to 13 residues. The CDR3: CASSFGGAHEQFF. DNA for the CDR3: TGTGCCAGCAGTTTTGGAGGGGCCCATGAGCAGTTCTTC.

The rearrangement links TRBV19 to TRBJ1-5, with D perhaps matching TRBD1 (5 bases). The CDR3 is 15 amino acids. Germline-derived CDR1 and CDR2 are LNHDA and SQIVND (reference sequence). V was pared by 6 bases and J by 0 bases, with 12 bases between. CDR3 region: CASSTDSNSNQPQHF. The CDR3 DNA is TGTGCCAGTAGCACAGACAGTAATAGCAATCAGCCCCAGCATTTT.

This clone has only one observation. The chain has TRBV6-5 and TRBJ2-1; perhaps TRBD2 as D (5 bases). Trimming left V 6 bases short and J 3 bases short, with 15 bases between. Germline values: CDR1 MNHEY, CDR2 SVGAGI. This CDR3 is 15 amino acids long. CDR3 nucleotide sequence: TGTGCCAGCAGCCATAATCCGGCGGGCTACAATGAGCAGTTCTTC. Its protein is CASSHNPAGYNEQFF.

This chain uses TRBV5-1 with TRBJ2-2; 10 bases match TRBD1. Unmatched junction bases numbered 2, after V lost 3 bases and J lost 3 bases. CDR3 length: 15 amino acids. Germline-derived CDR1 and CDR2 are SGHRS and YFSETQ. CDR3 bases: TGCGCCAGCAGCTCCGGGACAGGGGACACCGGGGAGCTGTTTTTT. It codes for CASSSGTGDTGELFF.

The CDR3 DNA follows: TGTGCCAGCAGCTTGGGCGGCCTAAGCGGAAACACCATATATTTT. Translated, it gives CASSLGGLSGNTIYF. V and J are TRBV5-6 and TRBJ1-3, with unresolved D. The CDR3 has 15 residues. V lost 0 bases to trimming and J lost 4 bases, with 11 bases between them. Germline assignment: CDR1 SGHDT and CDR2 YYEEEE.

V and J are TRBV19 and TRBJ1-1, with D perhaps TRBD1 (5 bases). This CDR3 region has 15 residues. Germline-derived CDR1 and CDR2 are LNHDA and SQIVND (reference sequence). V lost 8 bases, J lost 1 base, and 17 bases lay in between. In DNA form, the CDR3 reads TGTGCCAGTGCAACGGCGGGACCCCAGAACACTGAAGCTTTCTTT. Protein: CASATAGPQNTEAFF.

The chain links TRBV20-1 to TRBJ2-7; unclear D gene. Germline CDR1 and CDR2: DFQATT and SNEGSKA (reference sequence). Trimming removed 6 bases at V and 4 bases at J, with 10 bases between. The CDR3 consists of 11 residues. The CDR3 nucleotides are TGCAGTGCAACTCCCCTTTACGAGCAGTACTTC. This encodes CSATPLYEQYF.

J is TRBJ1-4 and V is TRBV30, with 7 bases aligning to TRBD1. The J segment lost 3 bases and the V segment lost 0 bases, leaving 4 bases of the junction unmatched. The CDR3 covers 15 residues. Looked up from germline, CDR1 is GTSNPN and CDR2 is SVGIG (reference sequence). As DNA, the CDR3 is TGTGCCTGGAGTGTATTGAGGGGGCCTAATGAAAAACTGTTTTTT. This codes for CAWSVLRGPNEKLFF.

V gene TRBV7-2 combines with J gene TRBJ1-6; 8 bases are a match to TRBD1. From germline, CDR1 is SGHTA and CDR2 FQGNSA. CDR3 length: 16 amino acids. With 4 bases clipped from V and 8 bases from J, the junction kept 10 bases outside the gene matches. CDR3 sequence reads: CASSSPGQDIYSPLHF. The CDR3 nucleotides are TGTGCCAGCAGCTCACCGGGACAGGACATCTATTCACCCCTCCACTTT.

The chain combines TRBV19 with TRBJ1-5; D is possibly TRBD1 (6 bases). The CDR3 length is 18 residues. V shed 5 bases and J shed 2 bases, with 22 bases lying between them. CDR1 is LNHDA and CDR2 is SQIVND in the germline V gene (reference sequence). In DNA, the CDR3 is TGTGCCAGTAGTGTCTCGGTTGGGAGGGGGACCCGCAATCAGCCCCAGCATTTT. Its translation is CASSVSVGRGTRNQPQHF.

The rearrangement joins TRBV7-8 to TRBJ1-5; TRBD1 is a possible D gene (5 bases). The CDR3 extends over 16 amino acids. Germline-derived CDR1 and CDR2 are SGHVS and FQNEAQ. The ends were cut back, 5 bases at V and 5 bases at J, with 19 bases in the middle. CDR3 region: CASSPIRVRAHQPQHF. In DNA, the CDR3 is TGTGCCAGCAGCCCCATAAGGGTCAGGGCTCATCAGCCCCAGCATTTT.